This T cell receptor (beta chain) was observed in a study of neurological immune-mediated disorders. The V gene lost 0 bases and the J gene lost 5 bases, with 5 bases spanning the gap. Germline loops: CDR1 SGHRS, CDR2 YFSETQ. The CDR3 contains 12 residues. TCRdb recomputed calls from the 5' RACE reads with MiXCR, one row per CDR3 protein. The table shows tens of thousands of distinct CDR3 sequences, with 5% to 7% occurring only once. This clonotype was seen repeatedly, ten times or more. Its antigen is undetermined. Study-level results: No CDR3 amino acid sequences recurred among expanded clones across subjects, suggesting private repertoires in all groups.

The source of this sequence is a woman aged 40 to 49 in good health. The chain joins TRBV5-1 to TRBJ2-5; D is undetermined. Material: PBMCs. CDR3 loop: CASSLVRETQYF. Written as DNA, the CDR3 is TGCGCCAGCAGCTTGGTGAGGGAGACCCAGTACTTC.